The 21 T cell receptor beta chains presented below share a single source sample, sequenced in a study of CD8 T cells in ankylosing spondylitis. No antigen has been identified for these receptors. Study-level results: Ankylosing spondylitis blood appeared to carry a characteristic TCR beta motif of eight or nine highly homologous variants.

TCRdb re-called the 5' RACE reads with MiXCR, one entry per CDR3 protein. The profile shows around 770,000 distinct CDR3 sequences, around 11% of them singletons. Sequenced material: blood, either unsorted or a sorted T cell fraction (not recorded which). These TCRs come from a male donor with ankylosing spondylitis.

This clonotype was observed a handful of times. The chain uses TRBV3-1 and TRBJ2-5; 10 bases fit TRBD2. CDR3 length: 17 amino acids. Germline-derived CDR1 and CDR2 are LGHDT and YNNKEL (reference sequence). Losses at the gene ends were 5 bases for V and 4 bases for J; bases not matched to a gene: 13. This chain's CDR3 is CASSFHSGGAWGETQYF. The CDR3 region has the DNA TGTGCCAGCAGCTTTCACAGCGGGGGGGCCTGGGGAGAGACCCAGTACTTC.

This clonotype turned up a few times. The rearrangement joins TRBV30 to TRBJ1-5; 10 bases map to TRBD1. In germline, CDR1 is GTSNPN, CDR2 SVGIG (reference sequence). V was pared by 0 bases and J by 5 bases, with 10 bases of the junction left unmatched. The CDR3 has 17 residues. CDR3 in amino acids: CAWSVQGRTGGHQPQHF. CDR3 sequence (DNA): TGTGCCTGGAGTGTACAGGGGCGGACAGGGGGTCATCAGCCCCAGCATTTT.

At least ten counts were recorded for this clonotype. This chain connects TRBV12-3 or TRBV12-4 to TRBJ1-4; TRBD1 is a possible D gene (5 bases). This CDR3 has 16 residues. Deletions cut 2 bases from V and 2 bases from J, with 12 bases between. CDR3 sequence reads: CASSLQGPFTNEKLFF. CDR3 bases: TGTGCCAGCAGTTTACAGGGTCCTTTCACTAATGAAAAACTGTTTTTT.

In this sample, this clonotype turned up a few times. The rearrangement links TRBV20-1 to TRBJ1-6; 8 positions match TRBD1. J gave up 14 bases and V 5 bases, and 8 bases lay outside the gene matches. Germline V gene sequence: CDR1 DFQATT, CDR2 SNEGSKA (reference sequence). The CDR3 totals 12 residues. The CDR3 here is CSASGQAETLHF. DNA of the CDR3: TGCAGTGCTTCGGGACAGGCTGAAACCCTCCACTTT.

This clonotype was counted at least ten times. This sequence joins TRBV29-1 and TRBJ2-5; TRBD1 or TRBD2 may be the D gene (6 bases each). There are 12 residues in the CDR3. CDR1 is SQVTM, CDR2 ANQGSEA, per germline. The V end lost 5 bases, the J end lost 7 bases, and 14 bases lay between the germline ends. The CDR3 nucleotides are TGCAGCGTTCAGGGGACTCCGGGGACCCAGTACTTC. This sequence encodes CSVQGTPGTQYF.

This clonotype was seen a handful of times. The CDR3 DNA follows: TGCGCCAGCAGCTTACTAGCGGGGAACGAAAATGAGCAGTTCTTC. It codes for CASSLLAGNENEQFF. This chain connects TRBV5-1 to TRBJ2-1, with TRBD2 matching 10 bases. CDR1 is SGHRS, CDR2 YFSETQ, per germline. The CDR3 runs 15 residues. The junction had 6 bases not matched to a gene; V was cut back by 2 bases and J by 7 bases.

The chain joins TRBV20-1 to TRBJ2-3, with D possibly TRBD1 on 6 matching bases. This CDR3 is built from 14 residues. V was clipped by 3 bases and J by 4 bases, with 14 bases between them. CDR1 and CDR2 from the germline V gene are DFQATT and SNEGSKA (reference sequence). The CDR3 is CSASLSGVADTQYF. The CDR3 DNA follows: TGCAGTGCTAGTCTGTCAGGGGTGGCAGATACGCAGTATTTT.

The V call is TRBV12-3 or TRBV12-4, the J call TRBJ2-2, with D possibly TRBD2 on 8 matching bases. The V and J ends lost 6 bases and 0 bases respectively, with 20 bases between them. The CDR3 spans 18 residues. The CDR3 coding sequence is TGTGCCAGCAGACGACGGCGGGGGGACAGCCCGAACACCGGGGAGCTGTTTTTT. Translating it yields CASRRRRGDSPNTGELFF.

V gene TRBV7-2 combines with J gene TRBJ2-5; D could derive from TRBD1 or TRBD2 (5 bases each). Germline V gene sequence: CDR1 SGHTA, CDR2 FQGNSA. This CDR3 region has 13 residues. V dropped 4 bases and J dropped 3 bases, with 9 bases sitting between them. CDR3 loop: CASSWGIEETQYF. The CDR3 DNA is TGTGCCAGCAGCTGGGGGATAGAAGAGACCCAGTACTTC.

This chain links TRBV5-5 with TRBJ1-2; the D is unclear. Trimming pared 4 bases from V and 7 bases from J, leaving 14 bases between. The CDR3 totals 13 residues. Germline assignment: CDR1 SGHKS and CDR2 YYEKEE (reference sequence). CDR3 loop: CASSLSTTGGYTF. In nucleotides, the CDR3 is TGTGCCAGCAGCCTTTCAACGACGGGTGGCTACACCTTC. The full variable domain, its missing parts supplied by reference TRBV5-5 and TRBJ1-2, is DAGVTQSPTHLIKTRGQQVTLRCSPISGHKSVSWYQQVLGQGPQFIFQYYEKEERGRGNFPDRFSARQFPNYSSELNVNALLLGDSALYLCASSLSTTGGYTFGSGTRLTVV.

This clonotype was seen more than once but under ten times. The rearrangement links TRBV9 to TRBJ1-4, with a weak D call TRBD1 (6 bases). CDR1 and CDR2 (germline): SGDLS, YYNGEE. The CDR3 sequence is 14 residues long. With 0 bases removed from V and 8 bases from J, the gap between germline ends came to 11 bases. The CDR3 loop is CASSVAGAGEKLFF. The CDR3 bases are TGTGCCAGCAGCGTAGCAGGGGCGGGGGAAAAACTGTTTTTT.

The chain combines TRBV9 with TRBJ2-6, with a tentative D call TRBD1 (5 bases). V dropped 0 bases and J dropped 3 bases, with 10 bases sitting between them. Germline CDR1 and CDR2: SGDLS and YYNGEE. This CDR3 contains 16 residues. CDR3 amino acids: CASSVGRTLGANVLTF. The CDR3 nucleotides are TGTGCCAGCAGCGTAGGTCGGACACTTGGGGCCAACGTCCTGACTTTC.

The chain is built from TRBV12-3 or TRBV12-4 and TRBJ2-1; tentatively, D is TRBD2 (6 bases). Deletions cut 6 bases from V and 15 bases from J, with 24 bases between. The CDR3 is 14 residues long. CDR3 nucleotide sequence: TGTGCCAGCAGCTCTATATCGTCCAGGGACTGTCCGTTCTTC. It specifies CASSSISSRDCPFF.

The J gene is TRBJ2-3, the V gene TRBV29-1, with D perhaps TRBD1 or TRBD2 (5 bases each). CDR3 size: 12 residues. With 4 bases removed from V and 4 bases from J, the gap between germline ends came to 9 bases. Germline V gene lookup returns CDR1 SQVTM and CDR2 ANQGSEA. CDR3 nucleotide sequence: TGCAGCGTTGTACTAGGGGCAGATACGCAGTATTTT. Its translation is CSVVLGADTQYF.

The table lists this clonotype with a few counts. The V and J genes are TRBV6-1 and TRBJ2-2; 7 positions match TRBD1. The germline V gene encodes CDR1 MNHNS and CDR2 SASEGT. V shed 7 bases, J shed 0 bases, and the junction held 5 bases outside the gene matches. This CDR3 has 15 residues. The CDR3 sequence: CASTFDRANTGELFF. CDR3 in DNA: TGTGCCAGCACCTTCGACAGGGCGAACACCGGGGAGCTGTTTTTT.

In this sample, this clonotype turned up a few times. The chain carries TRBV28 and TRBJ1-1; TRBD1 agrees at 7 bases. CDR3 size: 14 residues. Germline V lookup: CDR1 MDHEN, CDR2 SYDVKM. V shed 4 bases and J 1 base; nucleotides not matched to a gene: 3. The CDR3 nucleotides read TGTGCCAGCAGTTCGACAGGGTGGAACACTGAAGCTTTCTTT. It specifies CASSSTGWNTEAFF.

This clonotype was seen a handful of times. The CDR3 DNA follows: TGTGCCAGCAGCGTAGGAGGGACTAGCGACTACGAGCAGTACTTC. Translated, it gives CASSVGGTSDYEQYF. The rearrangement links TRBV9 to TRBJ2-7; 10 nucleotides align to TRBD2. From germline, CDR1 is SGDLS and CDR2 YYNGEE. The CDR3 has 15 amino acids. J lost 3 bases, V lost 0 bases, and 3 bases had no gene match.

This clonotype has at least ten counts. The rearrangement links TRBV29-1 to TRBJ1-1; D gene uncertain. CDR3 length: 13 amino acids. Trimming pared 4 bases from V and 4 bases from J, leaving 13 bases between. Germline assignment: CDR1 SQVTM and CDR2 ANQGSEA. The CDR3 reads CSVASRMSTEAFF. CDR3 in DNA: TGCAGCGTTGCTTCCAGGATGAGCACTGAAGCTTTCTTT.

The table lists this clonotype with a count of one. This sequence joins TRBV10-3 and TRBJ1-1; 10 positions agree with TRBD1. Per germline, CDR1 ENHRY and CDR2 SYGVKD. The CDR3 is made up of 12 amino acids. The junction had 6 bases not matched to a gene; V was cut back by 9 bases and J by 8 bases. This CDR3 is CAIGGQGKEAFF. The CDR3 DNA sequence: TGTGCCATTGGGGGACAGGGGAAAGAAGCTTTCTTT.

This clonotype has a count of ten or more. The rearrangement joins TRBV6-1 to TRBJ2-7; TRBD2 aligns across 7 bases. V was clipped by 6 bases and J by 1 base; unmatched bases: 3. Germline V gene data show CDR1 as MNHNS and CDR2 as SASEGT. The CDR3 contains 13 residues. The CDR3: CASRSSGSYEQYF. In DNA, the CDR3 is TGTGCCAGCAGATCTAGCGGTTCCTACGAGCAGTACTTC.

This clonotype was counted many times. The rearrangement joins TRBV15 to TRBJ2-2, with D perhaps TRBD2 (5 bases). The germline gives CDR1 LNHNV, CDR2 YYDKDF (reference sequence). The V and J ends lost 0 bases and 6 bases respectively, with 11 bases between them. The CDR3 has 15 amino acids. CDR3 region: CATSRDIASSGELFF. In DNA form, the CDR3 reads TGTGCCACCAGCAGAGATATTGCTAGCTCCGGGGAGCTGTTTTTT.